This T cell receptor (beta chain) was sequenced in a study of PD-L1 blockade in urothelial cancer. Locally advanced or metastatic urothelial carcinoma was diagnosed in the patients. Produced via immunoSEQ multiplex PCR; TCRdb's table is partial and in-frame only. This sample has just under 40,000 clones, with 75% to 90% found just once. The CDR3 runs to 16 residues. V trimming: 1 base; J trimming: 1 base; junction bases outside the gene matches: 2. Germline V lookup: CDR1 GTSNPN, CDR2 SVGIG (reference sequence). This specimen consisted of PBMCs, obtained around atezolizumab (anti-PD-L1) treatment. The rearrangement joins TRBV30 to TRBJ2-3, with 13 bases fitting TRBD2. This clonotype originated in a man aged 55 to 70 with urothelial cancer. The CDR3 DNA reads as TGTGCCTGGAGTGGAGGGACTAGCGGGGGCACAGATACGCAGTATTTT. It translates to CAWSGGTSGGTDTQYF.